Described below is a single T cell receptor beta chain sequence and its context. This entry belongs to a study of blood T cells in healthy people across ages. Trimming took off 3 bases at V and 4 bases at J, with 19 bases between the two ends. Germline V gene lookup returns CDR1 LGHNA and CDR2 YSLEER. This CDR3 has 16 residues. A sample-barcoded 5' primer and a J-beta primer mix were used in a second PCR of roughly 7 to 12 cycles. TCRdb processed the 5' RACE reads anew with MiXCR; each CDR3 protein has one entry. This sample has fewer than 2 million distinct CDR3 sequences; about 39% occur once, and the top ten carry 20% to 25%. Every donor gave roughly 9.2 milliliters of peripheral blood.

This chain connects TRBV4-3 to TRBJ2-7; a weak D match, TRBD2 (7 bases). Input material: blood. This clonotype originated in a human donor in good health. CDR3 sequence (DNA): TGCGCCAGCAGCCAGCTAGGCGGGGGCGTTGGGTACGAGCAGTACTTC. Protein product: CASSQLGGGVGYEQYF.